These 10 T cell receptor beta chains originate from one sample sequenced in a study of OX40 agonist ivuxolimab in advanced cancers. The method was immunoSEQ multiplex PCR; TCRdb's version includes in-frame clones alone and lacks a portion of them. Among approximately 41,000 clones listed, about 86% were seen once. The specimen was CD4+ or CD8+ T cells sorted from blood, collected in a trial of the OX40 agonist ivuxolimab. The source is an adult with an advanced solid tumor such as melanoma, head and neck, liver or kidney cancer.

The genes are TRBV16 and TRBJ2-4; D uncertain. Germline assignment: CDR1 KGHSY and CDR2 FQNENV. Trimming left V 6 bases short and J 8 bases short, with 20 bases between. The CDR3 is made up of 15 amino acids. The CDR3 coding sequence is TGTGCCAGCAGAGCCGACAATTTGGTCAATCACATTCAGTACTTC. This codes for CASRADNLVNHIQYF.

As regards this clone: An end of the junction does not agree with germline; a read error may underlie this. CDR3 protein: CASSSLRQGSQSHF. The CDR3 DNA reads TGTGCCAGCAGCTCGTTGAGACAAGGGAGTCAGAGCCACTTC. The chain combines TRBV6-5 with TRBJ2-7, with D maybe TRBD2 (5 bases). CDR1 and CDR2 (germline): MNHEY, SVGAGI. The CDR3 has 14 amino acids.

This chain joins TRBV27 and TRBJ1-4; no clear D gene. The V gene lost 7 bases and the J gene lost 8 bases, with 14 bases spanning the gap. The CDR3 consists of 13 residues. Germline CDR1 reads MNHEY; CDR2 reads SMNVEV (reference sequence). The CDR3 DNA reads as TGTGCCAGCAAAGACACTCAAGAGGAAAAACTGTTTTTT. Translation: CASKDTQEEKLFF.

The count of this clone is one. The rearrangement joins TRBV2 to TRBJ2-7; 8 nucleotides align to TRBD1. The germline gives CDR1 SNHLY, CDR2 FYNNEI. Unmatched junction bases numbered 12, after V lost 6 bases and J lost 5 bases. The CDR3 runs 15 residues. This CDR3 reads CASSRGQGGKNEQYF. CDR3 in DNA: TGTGCCAGCAGCCGCGGACAGGGCGGAAAGAACGAGCAGTACTTC.

V usage is TRBV1 and J usage is TRBJ2-2; the D segment call TRBD2 is taken from the table without a DNA check. TRBV1 is a pseudogene segment. This CDR3 has 17 amino acids. The CDR3 bases are TGCACCAGCAGCCAAGAACTAGCGGAGGAGGGCACCGGGGAGCTGTTTTTT. Translation gives CTSSQELAEEGTGELFF.

The chain has TRBV28 and TRBJ2-2; D may be TRBD1 (7 bases). V lost 7 bases, J lost 4 bases, and 16 bases lay in between. This CDR3 contains 15 residues. Germline V gene lookup returns CDR1 MDHEN and CDR2 SYDVKM. The CDR3 sequence is CASNPSGGTTGELFF. The CDR3 DNA follows: TGTGCCAGCAACCCCTCAGGGGGGACCACCGGGGAGCTGTTTTTT.

The CDR3 sequence: CASNQPGLSEQFF. The DNA of the CDR3 is TGCGCCAGCAACCAACCCGGACTCTCGGAGCAGTTCTTC. This chain connects TRBV10-1 to TRBJ2-1; a weak D match, TRBD2 (5 bases). This CDR3 is built from 13 residues. Germline V gene lookup returns CDR1 WNHNN and CDR2 SYGVQD (reference sequence). V lost 7 bases, J lost 10 bases, and 17 bases lay in between.

This chain connects TRBV19 to TRBJ2-1; 8 bases align to TRBD2. Trimming at V came to 4 bases and at J to 7 bases, leaving 3 bases not matched to a gene. The CDR3 totals 13 residues. Germline loops: CDR1 LNHDA, CDR2 SQIVND (reference sequence). CDR3 protein: CASSTTSGNEQFF. Here the CDR3 DNA reads TGTGCCAGTAGTACTACTAGCGGTAATGAGCAGTTCTTC.

This clone has just one count. The CDR3 DNA is TGTGCCAGTAGCCCAGCCAACTTAGATACGCAGTATTTT. The encoded protein is CASSPANLDTQYF. The chain employs TRBV19 and TRBJ2-3; no clear D gene. Germline V gene lookup returns CDR1 LNHDA and CDR2 SQIVND (reference sequence). This CDR3 is built from 13 residues. V lost 6 bases and J lost 5, with 12 bases in between.

The V call is TRBV2, the J call TRBJ2-3, with 9 bases that match TRBD2. The germline CDR1 and CDR2 sequences are SNHLY and FYNNEI. The CDR3 sequence is 15 residues long. J lost 1 base, V lost 5 bases, and 4 bases had no gene match. CDR3 region: CASSPSGDRTDTQYF. The DNA for the CDR3 is TGTGCCAGCAGTCCTAGCGGGGATCGCACAGATACGCAGTATTTT.